This TCR beta chain was observed in a study of blood T cells in healthy people across ages. In each sample, at least 6 million PBMCs were isolated. Whole-study findings and limits: Naive and antigen-experienced cells could not be conclusively compared, given unsorted PBMCs. The study found more naive CD4+ cells and higher diversity in long-lived than aged donors.

Primed by a sample-barcoded 5' primer and a J-beta primer mix, a second PCR proceeded for about 6 to 11 cycles. Via MiXCR, TCRdb re-called the 5' RACE reads, giving one row per CDR3 protein. This sample has 2 million or so distinct CDR3 sequences; about 50% occur once, and the top ten carry over 2%. Comment on this clonotype: Its antigen is not known. Just one base apart from a much larger clone, this may be a read error.

This clonotype was sampled from a woman in her 40s in good health. Sequencing was performed on blood.

In nucleotides, the CDR3 is TGTGCCAGCAGATTGGGACAGATGAACACTGAAGCTTTCTTT. This codes for CASRLGQMNTEAFF. This chain uses TRBV7-2 with TRBJ1-1; 7 bases align to TRBD1. Trimming removed 6 bases from V and 0 bases from J; junction bases left unmatched: 4. The CDR3 consists of 14 residues. Germline assignment: CDR1 SGHTA and CDR2 FQGNSA.